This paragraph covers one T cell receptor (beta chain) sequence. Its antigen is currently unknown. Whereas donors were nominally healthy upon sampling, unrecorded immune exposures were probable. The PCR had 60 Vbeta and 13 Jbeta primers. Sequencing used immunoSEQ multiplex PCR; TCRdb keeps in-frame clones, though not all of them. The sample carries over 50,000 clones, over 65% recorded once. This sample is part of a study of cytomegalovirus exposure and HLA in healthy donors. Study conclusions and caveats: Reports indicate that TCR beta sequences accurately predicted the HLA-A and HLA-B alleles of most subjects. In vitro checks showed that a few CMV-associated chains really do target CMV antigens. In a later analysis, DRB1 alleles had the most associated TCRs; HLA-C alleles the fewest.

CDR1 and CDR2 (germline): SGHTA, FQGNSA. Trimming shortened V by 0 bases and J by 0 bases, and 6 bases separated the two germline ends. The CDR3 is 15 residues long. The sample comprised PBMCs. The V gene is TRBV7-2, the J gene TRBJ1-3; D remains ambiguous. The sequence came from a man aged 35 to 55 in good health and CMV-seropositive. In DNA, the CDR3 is TGTGCCAGCAGCTTAGCCGTTAGCTCTGGAAACACCATATATTTT. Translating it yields CASSLAVSSGNTIYF.